Each of the 23 T cell receptor beta chains below was sequenced from the same sample in a study of blood T cell repertoires in COVID-19. The table came from immunoSEQ multiplex PCR; TCRdb's copy has only in-frame clones and leaves some out. Among 200,000 to 250,000 clones listed, 80% to 90% were seen once. Material: PBMCs or T cells enriched from blood (not recorded which). Receptor source: a woman under 30 in a cohort exposed to, infected with or recovered from COVID-19 (not recorded which).

The CDR3 DNA follows: TGTGCCACCAGCACCATAGACTCCCTCAATCCTGAAGCTTTCTTT. This encodes CATSTIDSLNPEAFF. The V and J genes are TRBV15 and TRBJ1-1; no definite D call. V shed 4 bases and J shed 6 bases, with 18 bases lying between them. Germline lookup yields CDR1 LNHNV and CDR2 YYDKDF (reference sequence). The CDR3 has 15 residues. The variable domain in full, with the rest retrieved from reference TRBV15 and TRBJ1-1, is DAMVIQNPRYQVTQFGKPVTLSCSQTLNHNVMYWYQQKSSQAPKLLFHYYDKDFNNEADTPDNFQSRRPNTSFCFLDIRSPGLGDTAMYLCATSTIDSLNPEAFFGQGTRLTVV.

This chain connects TRBV11-3 to TRBJ1-1; the D gene is possibly TRBD1 (6 bases). The CDR3 spans 17 residues. The V gene's germline CDR1 is SGHNT and CDR2 YENEEA. The V and J ends lost 0 bases and 4 bases respectively, with 18 bases between them. The CDR3 nucleotides are TGTGCCAGCAGCTTAGATGGCGGGGGCGCGATGAGCACTGAAGCTTTCTTT. It yields the protein CASSLDGGGAMSTEAFF. The full variable domain, completed using reference TRBV11-3 and TRBJ1-1, is EAGVVQSPRYKIIEKKQPVAFWCNPISGHNTLYWYLQNLGQGPELLIRYENEEAVDDSQLPKDRFSAERLKGVDSTLKIQPAELGDSAVYLCASSLDGGGAMSTEAFFGQGTRLTVV.

The CDR3 DNA follows: TGTGCCAGCAGTTTATCTGATCCCGCTACCTATGGCTACACCTTC. Its protein product is CASSLSDPATYGYTF. The J gene is TRBJ1-2, the V gene TRBV28; D call uncertain. CDR1 and CDR2 from the germline V gene are MDHEN and SYDVKM. The CDR3 length is 15 residues. V was shortened by 1 base and J by 4 bases, with 13 bases between the two germline ends.

V and J are TRBV5-5 and TRBJ1-1; D remains unclear. With 3 bases removed from V and 0 bases from J, the gap between germline ends came to 6 bases. The germline V gene encodes CDR1 SGHKS and CDR2 YYEKEE (reference sequence). The CDR3 sequence is 13 residues long. CDR3 DNA sequence: TGTGCCAGCAGCTCCCGGTTGAACACTGAAGCTTTCTTT. Translation gives CASSSRLNTEAFF.

This clone was counted a few times. The chain employs TRBV29-1 and TRBJ1-4, with 9 bases aligning to TRBD1. CDR3 size: 15 residues. Trimming removed 1 base from V and 8 bases from J; junction bases left unmatched: 8. The V gene's germline CDR1 is SQVTM and CDR2 ANQGSEA. CDR3 DNA sequence: TGCAGCGTTGAAGCCCCACAGGGGGCTCGGGAAAAACTGTTTTTT. Its translation is CSVEAPQGAREKLFF.

The chain is built from TRBV19 and TRBJ1-2, with D hard to call. Germline V gives CDR1 LNHDA, CDR2 SQIVND (reference sequence). The CDR3 length is 15 residues. V shed 1 base and J shed 4 bases, with 13 bases lying between them. This CDR3 is CASSIVLGVPYGYTF. As DNA, the CDR3 is TGTGCCAGTAGTATAGTGCTTGGAGTTCCCTATGGCTACACCTTC.

The V and J genes are TRBV3-1 (or the pseudogene TRBV3-2) and TRBJ1-1; TRBD1 might be the D (6 bases). With 3 bases removed from V and 10 bases from J, the gap between germline ends came to 18 bases. The CDR3 runs to 14 residues. The V gene's germline CDR1 is LGHDT and CDR2 YNNKEL (reference sequence). CDR3 region: CASSQYREGEGAFF. The CDR3 bases are TGTGCCAGCAGCCAGTACAGGGAGGGGGAGGGAGCTTTCTTT.

The J gene is TRBJ2-2, the V gene TRBV9, with no clear D. CDR1 is SGDLS, CDR2 YYNGEE, per germline. CDR3 length: 13 amino acids. Between the trimmed V and J ends, which lost 2 bases and 3 bases, there was a span of 5 bases. DNA of the CDR3: TGTGCCAGCAGCGTCGAGGACACCGGGGAGCTGTTTTTT. Encoded protein: CASSVEDTGELFF.

The chain employs TRBV11-2 and TRBJ2-6, with TRBD1 matching over 7 bases. J was trimmed by 4 bases and V by 4 bases; bases with no gene match: 4. The CDR3 is made up of 15 amino acids. Germline loops: CDR1 SGHAT, CDR2 FQNNGV. As DNA, the CDR3 is TGTGCCAGCAGCTCAACAGGGGCCGGGGCCAACGTCCTGACTTTC. Translated, it gives CASSSTGAGANVLTF.

The chain links TRBV2 to TRBJ2-7, with D possibly being TRBD2 (6 bases). The germline V and J ends were trimmed by 2 bases and 2 bases, with 19 bases remaining between them. Germline loops: CDR1 SNHLY, CDR2 FYNNEI. The CDR3 is 17 residues long. CDR3 loop: CASSELRVGLSTYEQYF. In DNA form, the CDR3 reads TGTGCCAGCAGTGAACTCCGAGTGGGACTCTCGACCTACGAGCAGTACTTC.

V gene TRBV30 combines with J gene TRBJ1-1; 8 bases are a match to TRBD1. The CDR3 is 14 residues long. Trimming removed 4 bases from V and 5 bases from J; junction bases left unmatched: 9. Per the germline V gene, CDR1 is GTSNPN and CDR2 is SVGIG (reference sequence). CDR3 amino acids: CAWMRQGTGTEAFF. The CDR3 DNA is TGTGCCTGGATGCGACAGGGGACGGGAACTGAAGCTTTCTTT.

The V gene is TRBV11-3, the J gene TRBJ2-1; the match to TRBD2 covers 7 bases. The germline V gene encodes CDR1 SGHNT and CDR2 YENEEA. With 8 bases clipped from V and 8 bases from J, the junction kept 9 bases outside the gene matches. The CDR3 sequence is 13 residues long. This CDR3 is CASRTRPGHEQFF. Written as DNA, the CDR3 is TGTGCCAGCCGGACTAGACCTGGACATGAGCAGTTCTTC.

V gene TRBV7-9 combines with J gene TRBJ1-4; no firm D call. Germline V lookup: CDR1 SEHNR, CDR2 FQNEAQ (reference sequence). The V gene lost 5 bases and the J gene lost 8 bases, with 24 bases spanning the gap. The CDR3 length is 17 residues. The CDR3 loop is CASSHESLEYAVEKLFF. Written as DNA, the CDR3 is TGTGCCAGCAGCCACGAGTCGTTAGAATATGCGGTCGAAAAACTGTTTTTT.

The rearrangement joins TRBV7-8 to TRBJ1-2, with 11 bases that match TRBD1. Germline V gene sequence: CDR1 SGHVS, CDR2 FQNEAQ. Trimming at V came to 1 base and at J to 6 bases, leaving 4 bases not matched to a gene. This CDR3 comprises 15 residues. The CDR3 region has the DNA TGTGCCAGCAGCTTAGATGGGACAGGGGGAAATGGCTACACCTTC. Translated: CASSLDGTGGNGYTF. Complete variable domain (other parts from reference TRBV7-8 and TRBJ1-2): GAGVSQSPRYKVAKRGQDVALRCDPISGHVSLFWYQQALGQGPEFLTYFQNEAQLDKSGLPSDRFFAERPEGSVSTLKIQRTQQEDSAVYLCASSLDGTGGNGYTFGSGTRLTVV.

V is TRBV19 and J is TRBJ1-2, with no clear D. The CDR3 runs 15 residues. The germline gives CDR1 LNHDA, CDR2 SQIVND (reference sequence). V was shortened by 5 bases and J by 10 bases, with 23 bases between the two germline ends. The CDR3: CASSPPGTREWPYTF. In DNA, the CDR3 is TGTGCCAGTAGTCCCCCGGGCACGAGGGAGTGGCCCTACACCTTC.

In this sample, this clone turned up once. V gene TRBV5-4 combines with J gene TRBJ2-1, with 11 nucleotides matching TRBD2. This CDR3 has 15 amino acids. J was trimmed by 6 bases and V by 3 bases; bases with no gene match: 5. CDR1 is SGHNT and CDR2 is YYREEE in the germline V gene (reference sequence). The CDR3 is CASSYLAGGPNEQFF. The CDR3 DNA sequence: TGTGCCAGCAGCTACTTAGCGGGAGGGCCCAATGAGCAGTTCTTC.

V and J are TRBV9 and TRBJ2-5; 7 nucleotides line up with TRBD2. Germline CDR1 and CDR2: SGDLS and YYNGEE. The CDR3 runs 15 residues. Germline trimming cut 0 bases from V and 4 bases from J; bases unmatched to any gene: 6. DNA for the CDR3: TGTGCCAGCAGCGTAGTGGGAGCGGGAACAGAGACCCAGTACTTC. It translates to CASSVVGAGTETQYF.

The rearrangement uses TRBV10-3 and TRBJ1-4, with D uncertain. Germline values: CDR1 ENHRY, CDR2 SYGVKD. Trimming shortened V by 2 bases and J by 8 bases, and 12 bases separated the two germline ends. The CDR3 extends over 14 amino acids. CDR3 in DNA: TGTGCCATCAGTGAGCCTGGACTGGGGGAAAAACTGTTTTTT. It encodes CAISEPGLGEKLFF.

The chain is built from TRBV28 and TRBJ1-5; D is possibly TRBD1 (6 bases). Deletions cut 5 bases from V and 0 bases from J, with 14 bases between. Germline CDR1 is MDHEN and CDR2 is SYDVKM. This CDR3 region has 16 residues. The CDR3 sequence: CASSPIRTVSNQPQHF. Written as DNA, the CDR3 is TGTGCCAGCAGTCCCATCAGGACAGTTAGCAATCAGCCCCAGCATTTT.

The rearrangement links TRBV7-9 to TRBJ2-2, with D maybe TRBD2 (6 bases). The ends were cut back, 6 bases at V and 2 bases at J, with 10 bases in the middle. Per the germline V gene, CDR1 is SEHNR and CDR2 is FQNEAQ (reference sequence). The CDR3 consists of 14 residues. CDR3 sequence: CASRTTSNTGELFF. The CDR3 DNA follows: TGTGCCAGCAGAACGACTAGTAACACCGGGGAGCTGTTTTTT.

The V gene is TRBV10-1, the J gene TRBJ2-3; maybe TRBD1 (8 bases). The CDR3 runs 15 residues. Germline V gives CDR1 WNHNN, CDR2 SYGVQD (reference sequence). With 2 bases removed from V and 5 bases from J, the gap between germline ends came to 14 bases. The CDR3 bases are TGCGCCAGCAGTGAGGGACAGGGAGGGGGAGATACGCAGTATTTT. It translates to CASSEGQGGGDTQYF.

This rearrangement joins TRBV27 to TRBJ1-4; 8 positions agree with TRBD1. Trimming took 3 bases from V and 10 from J; bases not matched to a gene: 10. Germline CDR1 reads MNHEY; CDR2 reads SMNVEV (reference sequence). The CDR3 contains 15 residues. The CDR3 spells CASSFSGQGLAKLFF. The CDR3, as DNA: TGTGCCAGCAGTTTTTCAGGACAGGGTCTGGCAAAACTGTTTTTT.

The CDR3 sequence: CASSSLMDTQYF. The CDR3 nucleotides are TGTGCCAGCAGCTCCCTTATGGATACGCAGTATTTT. J is TRBJ2-3 and V is TRBV5-4; D unresolved. Germline V gives CDR1 SGHNT, CDR2 YYREEE (reference sequence). Trimming removed 3 bases from V and 6 bases from J, with 8 bases in between. The CDR3 consists of 12 residues.